This section outlines one TCR beta chain sequence together with its context. As handled by the study authors: Amplified reference gene primers provided the basis for estimating nucleated cell counts. Profiled with immunoSEQ multiplex PCR; TCRdb holds only in-frame clones, not every one. From that table come the V and J calls and clone size; the DNA was used to work out D and trimming. This sample has about 330,000 clones, with roughly 90% found just once. This sample was included in a study of blood T cell repertoires in COVID-19. Whole-study context: Sites in the United States, Italy and Spain provided acute and convalescent COVID-19 samples.

CDR3 length: 14 amino acids. Losses at the gene ends were 2 bases for V and 3 bases for J; bases not matched to a gene: 2. Germline-derived CDR1 and CDR2 are SGDLS and YYNGEE. The V and J genes are TRBV9 and TRBJ2-7; 10 nucleotides match TRBD1. The sequenced material came from peripheral blood. This sequence was found in a woman in her fifties or sixties with active or convalescent COVID-19. The CDR3, as DNA: TGTGCCAGCAGCGTCCGGGACAGGGGCTACGAGCAGTACTTC. Encoded protein: CASSVRDRGYEQYF.